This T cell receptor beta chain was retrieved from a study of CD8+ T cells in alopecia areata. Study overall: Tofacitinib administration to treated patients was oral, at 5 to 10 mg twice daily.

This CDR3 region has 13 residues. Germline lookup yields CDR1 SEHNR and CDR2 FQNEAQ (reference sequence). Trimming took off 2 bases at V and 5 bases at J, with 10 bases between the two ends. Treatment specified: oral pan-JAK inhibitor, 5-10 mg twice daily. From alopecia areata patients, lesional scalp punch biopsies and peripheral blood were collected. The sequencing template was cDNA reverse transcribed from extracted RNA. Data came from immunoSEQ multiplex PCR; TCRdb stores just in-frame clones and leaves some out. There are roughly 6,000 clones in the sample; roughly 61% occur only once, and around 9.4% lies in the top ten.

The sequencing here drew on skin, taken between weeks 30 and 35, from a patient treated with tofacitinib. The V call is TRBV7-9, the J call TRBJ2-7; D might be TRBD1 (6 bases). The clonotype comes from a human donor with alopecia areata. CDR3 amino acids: CASSLSDSHEQYF. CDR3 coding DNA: TGTGCCAGCAGCTTATCGGACAGCCACGAGCAGTACTTC.